This T cell receptor (beta chain) appears in the sequencing data of a study of T cells in Graves' hyperthyroidism and ophthalmopathy. Points from the study as a whole: A model built on 13 V-J features separated ophthalmopathy from stable hyperthyroidism.

About this clonotype: The antigen is not known.

RNA transcripts gave rise to amplified TCR beta CDR3 regions. The primer set for the first-round RT-PCR of the TCR CDR3 was HTBI. Using its own MiXCR run on the multiplex PCR reads, TCRdb lists one record per CDR3 protein. Among approximately 640,000 distinct CDR3 sequences listed, roughly 17% were seen once. Graves' hyperthyroidism without ophthalmopathy progression within 18 months was termed stable. Disease duration under 2 months; hyperthyroidism patients were aged 18 to 65. The study left out patients who had uncontrolled infection, other autoimmune disease, pregnancy or lactation. This CDR3 spans 14 amino acids. Deletions cut 7 bases from V and 4 bases from J, with 15 bases between. Germline loops: CDR1 SGHVS, CDR2 FQNEAQ.

Sequenced sample: blood. This TCR was recovered from a woman aged 30 to 39 with Graves' hyperthyroidism. V gene TRBV7-8 combines with J gene TRBJ2-3, with D perhaps matching TRBD2 (6 bases). CDR3 protein: CASIIGSIADTQYF. The CDR3 nucleotides read TGTGCCAGCATTATCGGGAGTATCGCAGATACGCAGTATTTT.